This TCR beta chain was captured by sequencing in a study of cytomegalovirus exposure and HLA in healthy donors. The PCR contained 60 Vbeta and 13 Jbeta primers. Profiled with immunoSEQ multiplex PCR; TCRdb holds only in-frame clones, not every one. This sample has roughly 200,000 clones, with more than 65% found just once. The CDR3 is 12 residues long. CDR1 and CDR2 (germline): KGHSH, LQKENI. Trimming left V 4 bases short and J 4 bases short, with 7 bases between. The sample consisted of PBMCs. This sequence joins TRBV18 and TRBJ2-5, with D unresolved. This TCR was sampled from a woman aged 45-65 years in good health and CMV-seronegative. The chain's CDR3 is CASSRSGETQYF. The CDR3 DNA reads as TGTGCCAGCTCACGGAGTGGAGAGACCCAGTACTTC. Full variable domain (outside the CDR3, taken from reference TRBV18 and TRBJ2-5): NAGVMQNPRHLVRRRGQEARLRCSPMKGHSHVYWYRQLPEEGLKFMVYLQKENIIDESGMPKERFSAEFPKEGPSILRIQQVVRGDSAAYFCASSRSGETQYFGPGTRLLVL.